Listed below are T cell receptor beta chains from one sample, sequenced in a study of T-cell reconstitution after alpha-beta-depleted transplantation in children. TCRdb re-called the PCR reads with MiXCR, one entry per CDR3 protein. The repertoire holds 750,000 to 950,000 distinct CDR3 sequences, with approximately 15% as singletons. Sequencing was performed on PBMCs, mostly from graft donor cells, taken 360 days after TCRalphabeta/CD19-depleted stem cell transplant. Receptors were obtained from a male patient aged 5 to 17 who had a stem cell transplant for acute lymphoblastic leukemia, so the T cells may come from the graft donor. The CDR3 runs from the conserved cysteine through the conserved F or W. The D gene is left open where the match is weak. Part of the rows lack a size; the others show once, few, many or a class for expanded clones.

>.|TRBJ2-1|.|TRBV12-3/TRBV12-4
CASSRQTSYFF
TGTGCCAGCAGCCGCCAGACGAGCTACTTCTTC
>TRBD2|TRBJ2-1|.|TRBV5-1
CASSLAGLAGGGTYNEQFF
TGCGCCAGCAGCTTGGCAGGACTAGCGGGTGGCGGGACCTACAATGAGCAGTTCTTC
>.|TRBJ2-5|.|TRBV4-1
CASSQDRLESYQETQYF
TGCGCCAGCAGCCAAGATCGTCTTGAATCGTACCAAGAGACCCAGTACTTC
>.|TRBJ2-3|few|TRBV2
CARVLSYNTDTQYF
TGCGCCAGGGTCCTGTCCTACAACACAGATACGCAGTATTTT
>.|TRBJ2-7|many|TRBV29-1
CSVEDDGWEVPYEQYF
TGCAGCGTTGAAGATGACGGCTGGGAGGTACCCTACGAGCAGTACTTC
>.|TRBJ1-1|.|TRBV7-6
CASSFEDRVLNTEAFF
TGTGCCAGCAGCTTCGAGGACAGAGTACTGAACACTGAAGCTTTCTTT
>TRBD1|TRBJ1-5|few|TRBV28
CASSPTTGMDSNQPQHF
TGTGCCAGCAGTCCCACGACAGGGATGGATAGCAATCAGCCCCAGCATTTT
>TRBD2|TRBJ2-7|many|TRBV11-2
CASSLGTSVSYEQYF
TGTGCCAGCAGCTTAGGGACTAGCGTCTCCTACGAGCAGTACTTC
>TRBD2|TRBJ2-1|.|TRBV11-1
CASSLGGGGLAGGLNEQFF
TGTGCCAGCAGCCTAGGTGGGGGGGGCCTAGCGGGAGGACTGAATGAGCAGTTCTTC
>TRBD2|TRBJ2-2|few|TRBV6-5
CASRPYTSGIDGGELFF
TGTGCCAGCAGACCCTACACTAGCGGGATTGATGGCGGGGAGCTGTTTTTT
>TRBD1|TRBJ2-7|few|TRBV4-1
CASRPLWNRGSSYEQYF
TGCGCCAGCAGGCCGCTGTGGAACAGGGGAAGCTCCTACGAGCAGTACTTC
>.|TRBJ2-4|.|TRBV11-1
CASSRRGVSAKNIQYF
TGTGCCAGCAGCCGAAGGGGGGTATCCGCCAAAAACATTCAGTACTTC
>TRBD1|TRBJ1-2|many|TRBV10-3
CAITNLRDRGRNTF
TGTGCCATCACTAATCTCCGGGACAGGGGTAGGAACACCTTC
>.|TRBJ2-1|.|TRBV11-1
CANFLVEGGNYNEQFF
TGTGCCAACTTTTTAGTCGAGGGTGGGAACTACAATGAGCAGTTCTTC
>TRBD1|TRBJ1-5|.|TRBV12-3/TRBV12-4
CASSSNRGRQPQHF
TGTGCCAGCAGTTCCAACAGGGGGCGGCAGCCCCAGCATTTT
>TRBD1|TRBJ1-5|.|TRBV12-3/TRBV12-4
CASSLEGQPNQPQHF
TGTGCCAGCAGTTTAGAGGGACAGCCTAATCAGCCCCAGCATTTT
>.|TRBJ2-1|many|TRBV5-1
CASSLVDNEQFF
TGCGCCAGCAGCTTGGTGGACAATGAGCAGTTCTTC
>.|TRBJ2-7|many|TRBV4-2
CASSQFNSYEQYF
TGTGCCAGCAGCCAATTTAACTCCTACGAGCAGTACTTC
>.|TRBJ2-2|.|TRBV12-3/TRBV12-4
CASSPIHGSTGELFF
TGTGCCAGCAGCCCCATTCATGGTAGCACCGGGGAGCTGTTTTTT
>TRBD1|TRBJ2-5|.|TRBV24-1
CATSETGVVETQYF
TGTGCCACCAGTGAGACAGGGGTAGTGGAGACCCAGTACTTC
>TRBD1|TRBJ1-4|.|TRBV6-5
CASSYLTGGGGEKLFF
TGTGCCAGCAGTTACCTGACAGGGGGCGGAGGTGAAAAACTGTTTTTT
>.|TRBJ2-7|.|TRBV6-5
CASSYAFSYEQYF
TGTGCCAGCAGTTACGCTTTTTCCTACGAGCAGTACTTC
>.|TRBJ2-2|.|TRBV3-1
CASSQPLRRRTGELFF
TGTGCCAGCAGCCAACCGCTAAGGAGACGCACCGGGGAGCTGTTTTTT
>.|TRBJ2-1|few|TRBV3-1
CASSLVSGEGIVSYNEQFF
TGTGCCAGCAGCCTGGTGAGCGGTGAGGGTATCGTTTCCTACAATGAGCAGTTCTTC
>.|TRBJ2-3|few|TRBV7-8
CASSRRRGSTDTQYF
TGTGCCAGCAGCCGTCGGAGGGGGAGCACAGATACGCAGTATTTT
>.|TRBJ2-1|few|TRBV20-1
CSARDPREPVNEQFF
TGCAGTGCTAGAGACCCCAGGGAACCAGTCAATGAGCAGTTCTTC
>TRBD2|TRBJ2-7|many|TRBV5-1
CASSLEAGGPYEQYF
TGCGCCAGCAGCTTGGAGGCGGGAGGGCCCTACGAGCAGTACTTC
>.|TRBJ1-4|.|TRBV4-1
CASSQAPEEKLFF
TGCGCCAGCAGCCAAGCACCGGAGGAAAAACTGTTTTTT